This T cell receptor (beta chain) was identified during a study of blood T cell repertoires in COVID-19 (TCRdb year 2020). As for the study more broadly: Collaborator samples came from the United States, Italy and Spain and covered acute and convalescent phases of COVID-19. The prospective study material was composed of cDNA or gDNA derived from T cells, B-cell-depleted T cells, or PBMCs. Subjects who had been exposed to COVID-19, were actively infected with it, or had recovered from it provided the deeply sampled blood TCRbeta repertoires that made up the dataset. A freely available public database, intended as a resource for researchers studying the immune response to SARS-CoV-2, is where the repertoires were released. Samples were obtained from the ongoing ImmuneRACE study (first 160 participants) and from 1,254 subjects provided by 6 global collaborators. The sample metadata nearly always contained a de-identified subject ID, COVID-19 status, age in years and sex. Where available, HLA class I and class II types were obtained from metadata supplied by the sample provider rather than from assay-based typing. Results the study describes overall, beyond this receptor: The amount of clinical and demographic metadata varied by source and participant and was provided uncurated.

The germline V gene gives CDR1 as SGHRS and CDR2 as YFSETQ. V sheds 3 bases and J sheds 3 bases, leaving 18 bases between their ends. The cysteine opens and the phenylalanine closes a CDR3 of 17 amino acids. The read is trimmed to its CDR3 DNA, 51 bases read in frame from base 1. The collaborating institutions used their own protocols to collect whole blood in K2EDTA tubes. For TCRbeta analysis, collaborators shipped samples as frozen whole blood, isolated PBMCs, or DNA extracted from either of those sample types. Turning to this clone: Its antigen is currently not known. No clone much larger than this one lies a single base away; base qualities are absent.

TCRbeta CDR3 regions were amplified from genomic DNA using the immunoSEQ Assay, a bias-controlled multiplex PCR. The authors' analysis ran thus. The number of nucleated cells in each sample was estimated from the amplification of reference gene primers within the assay. Sequence reads were collapsed and filtered to measure the absolute abundance of every unique TCRbeta CDR3 rearrangement. For each sample, productive Simpson clonality was calculated as the square root of Simpson's diversity index across productive rearrangements. TCRdb re-hosts the immuneACCESS table, in-frame sequences only. Its copies lack some clones; in the studies checked, an unresolved V gene accounts for under half of them, and the cause for the rest is not known. The D gene and trimming were derived from the DNA, and the V and J assignments and clone size from that table. Here the sample has about 44,000 clones; approximately 81% occur a single time. Around 4.4% of the sample comes from the top ten.

The chain couples TRBV5-1 to TRBJ2-2, and possibly TRBD1, on 6 matching bases. Sequencing used peripheral blood. This receptor was obtained from an older woman with acute or convalescent COVID-19. The DNA is TGCGCCAGCAGCTCGTTCCCCGGACAGATTTACACCGGGGAGCTGTTTTTT. This codes for CASSSFPGQIYTGELFF.